The present entry profiles one T cell receptor beta chain with its context. The repertoire was sequenced with immunoSEQ multiplex PCR; TCRdb's copy has only in-frame clones and lacks some. The sample has under 150,000 clones; 84% are singletons. The data stem from a study of blood T cell repertoires in COVID-19. Living in about two dozen US areas, the participants were between roughly 18 and 89 years of age. The source material was PBMCs or T cells enriched from blood (not recorded which). The receptor was isolated from a man aged 50-59 years in a cohort exposed to, infected with or recovered from COVID-19 (not recorded which).

The CDR3 is CASRLLRRTSGSQGDTGELFF. The CDR3 DNA follows: TGTGCCAGTAGACTACTGAGGCGGACTAGCGGGTCCCAGGGGGACACCGGGGAGCTGTTTTTT. This chain joins TRBV19 and TRBJ2-2; 11 bases align to TRBD2. With V trimmed by 6 bases and J by 3 bases, 21 bases remained unmatched. The CDR3 sequence is 21 residues long. Germline loops: CDR1 LNHDA, CDR2 SQIVND (reference sequence).